This T cell receptor beta chain was retrieved from a study of CD8 T cells in ankylosing spondylitis. The study, taken as a whole, reports: Seemingly distinctive of ankylosing spondylitis blood was a TCR beta motif formed by eight highly homologous variants. With a CD8+ phenotype, disease-linked clones were relatively rare in peripheral blood.

Library preparation for TCR beta used quantitative 5'-RACE with molecular barcodes. TCRdb ran MiXCR on the 5' RACE reads and lists one entry per CDR3 protein. Of about 800,000 distinct CDR3 sequences in the sample, around 11% were seen once. Comment on this clonotype: Its antigen is unknown.

Trimming cost V 3 bases and J 7 bases, with 13 bases left between them. The CDR3 is 14 residues long. CDR1 is SGHTA, CDR2 FQGNSA, per germline. The receptor was isolated from a male donor with ankylosing spondylitis. This chain joins TRBV7-2 and TRBJ2-1; maybe TRBD2 (6 bases). Input material: blood, either unsorted or a sorted T cell fraction (not recorded which). This chain's CDR3 is CASSFTGTSNEQFF. The DNA for the CDR3 is TGTGCCAGCAGCTTCACCGGGACTTCTAATGAGCAGTTCTTC.